This T cell receptor beta chain was found in a study of cytomegalovirus exposure and HLA in healthy donors (dated by TCRdb to about 2017). Regarding the complete study: According to a later analysis, one platform produced both the 100 to 150 validation repertoires and the 550 to 800 repertoires of the first cohort. The study was designed to test whether signatures of past pathogen exposure could be identified by cataloging public T cell receptors. The study combined high-throughput TCR immunosequencing, statistical association of individual TCRs with disease status, and machine learning to predict cytomegalovirus infection status. Along with the roughly 670-subject first cohort, a separate validation cohort of approximately 110 different subjects was used. Beyond this particular receptor, the publication reports: In vitro tests confirmed that a few of the cytomegalovirus-associated TCR beta chains recognize cytomegalovirus antigens. Most TCR sequences were seen in very few donors, while some public TCRs were found in many individuals. Subsequent analysis determined that TCRs grouped into clusters in the first cohort also showed a tendency toward co-occurrence across the roughly 110 validation repertoires, and approximately 93% of cluster scores exceeded 0. A later analysis had no HLA typing for the validation cohort, so co-occurrence there was scored across all 110 or so repertoires. The classifier was reported to diagnose cytomegalovirus status with high specificity and sensitivity in both the original and validation cohorts. The study gave a list of under 200 TCR beta chains associated with cytomegalovirus. It was suggested by the authors that the approach could potentially be generalized to other disease states and immunological phenotypes.

Donors formed part of the validation cohort, which comprised approximately 130 subjects and was distinct from the first cohort of 666 subjects. The library relied on the immunoSEQ multiplex PCR assay. The published analysis was carried out like this. A statistical classification framework was built to diagnose cytomegalovirus status from the catalog of TCR beta chain sequences. TCRdb obtained this table from immuneACCESS and retained in-frame rearrangements with V and J assigned. These tables miss some clones; where compared with another copy, unresolved V genes account for less than half of the shortfall, and the remainder is unexplained. Clone size and the V and J calls come from that table; the DNA yielded D and trimming. Here the sample has 50,000 to 70,000 clones; roughly 96% occur a single time. The ten biggest clones cover about 6% of the sample. A remark on this clone: The antigen it binds to is not known. Base qualities are not at hand, and no much larger clone is one base apart.

The germline V gene provides CDR1 SGHTA and CDR2 FQGTGA. The trim is 1 base for V and 5 bases for J, with a gap of 17 bases between the germline ends. The CDR3, from cysteine to phenylalanine, totals 16 residues. The kept DNA is CDR3 alone, 48 bases in frame from the first base. This TCR derives from a woman between 18 and 30 years old in good health and CMV-seropositive. Material: PBMCs. The chain is encoded by TRBV7-3 joined to TRBJ2-5, with no reliable assignment of the D segment. The CDR3 reads CASSLNPGQAGETQYF. In nucleotides, the sequence is TGTGCCAGCAGCTTAAACCCCGGCCAGGCTGGGGAGACCCAGTACTTC. Here the CDR3 is joined to the reference TRBV7-3 and TRBJ2-5 genes, and the full variable domain is: GAGVSQTPSNKVTEKGKYVELRCDPISGHTALYWYRQSLGQGPEFLIYFQGTGAADDSGLPNDRFFAVRPEGSVSTLKIQRTERGDSAVYLCASSLNPGQAGETQYFGPGTRLLVL.